This TCR beta chain is drawn from a study of blood T cell repertoires in COVID-19. Source study methods: Cell counts per sample came from amplifying reference gene primers. Repertoires were generated with immunoSEQ multiplex PCR, while TCRdb's copy carries only in-frame clones and drops some. V, J and clone size reflect that table, while D and trimming were determined from the DNA. Of under 300,000 clones listed, 84% are singletons. The V gene's germline CDR1 is MGHDK and CDR2 SYGVNS. Trimming shortened V by 1 base and J by 4 bases, and 13 bases separated the two germline ends. The CDR3 extends over 15 amino acids.

The chain links TRBV25-1 to TRBJ2-5, with D perhaps TRBD1 (6 bases). The clonotype comes from a middle-aged man who had recovered from COVID-19. The sequenced sample was PBMCs or T cells enriched from blood (not recorded which). The CDR3 loop reads CASSEWAGAGETQYF. DNA of the CDR3: TGTGCCAGCAGTGAATGGGCAGGGGCGGGAGAGACCCAGTACTTC. The full variable domain, in which reference TRBV25-1 and TRBJ2-5 provide the parts outside the CDR3, is EADIYQTPRYLVIGTGKKITLECSQTMGHDKMYWYQQDPGMELHLIHYSYGVNSTEKGDLSSESTVSRIRTEHFPLTLESARPSHTSQYLCASSEWAGAGETQYFGPGTRLLVL.